The rows below give T cell receptor beta chains drawn from one sample of a study of T-cell memory formation after mild COVID-19. In TCRdb, the 5' RACE reads were re-called with MiXCR into one record per CDR3 protein. Among about 360,000 distinct CDR3 sequences, approximately 15% were seen once, and the ten largest hold 20% to 25%. The specimen was PBMCs or a T cell subset sorted from them (not recorded which). These receptors were collected from a man aged 18 to 35 who had mild COVID-19 (a few samples of this study predate the infection). Cell type and time point are not known. The conserved cysteine and the conserved F or W are not part of the CDR3 here.

v_call,j_call,cdr3_aa
TRBV18,TRBJ2-7,ASSPGSREQY
TRBV5-1,TRBJ2-5,ATGDRVSETQY
TRBV12-3/TRBV12-4,TRBJ1-1,ASRKTGDTEAF
TRBV6-5,TRBJ2-3,ASSRYWGGSTDTQY
TRBV19,TRBJ1-5,ASSIMVQGDQPQH
TRBV6-2/TRBV6-3,TRBJ2-1,ASSPHVGKNEQF
TRBV5-1,TRBJ1-1,ASSSLQGDAY
TRBV21-1,TRBJ1-2,ASSKGPRQGAGNYGYT
TRBV15,TRBJ1-5,ATSEQGQVGQPQH
TRBV4-2,TRBJ2-1,ASSQDPGASYNEQF
TRBV6-2/TRBV6-3,TRBJ2-2,ASSSTTGSGELF
TRBV7-6,TRBJ2-6,ASSLGLKTSGANVLT
TRBV29-1,TRBJ2-7,SVVRPGRYEQY
TRBV5-1,TRBJ2-7,ASSLAGGVDEQY
TRBV7-2,TRBJ2-3,ASSFYRDTQY
TRBV18,TRBJ2-7,ASSPLGQGATYEQY
TRBV7-2,TRBJ2-7,ASSSLAGGWDYEQY
TRBV30,TRBJ1-1,AWNRGGDTEAF